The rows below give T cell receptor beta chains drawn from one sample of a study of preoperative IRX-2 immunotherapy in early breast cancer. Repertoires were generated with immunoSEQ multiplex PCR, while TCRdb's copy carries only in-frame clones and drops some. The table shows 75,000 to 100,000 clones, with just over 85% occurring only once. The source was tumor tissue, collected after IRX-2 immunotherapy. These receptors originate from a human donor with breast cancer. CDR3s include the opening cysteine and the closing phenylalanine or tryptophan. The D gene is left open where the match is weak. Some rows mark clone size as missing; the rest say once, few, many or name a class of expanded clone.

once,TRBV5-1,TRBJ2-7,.,TGCGCCAGCAGCTTGGAGGGGGGTTTCTACGAGCAGTACTTC,CASSLEGGFYEQYF
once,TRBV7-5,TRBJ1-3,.,TGTGCCAGCAACTTGGGGCAGGGCTCTGGAAACACCATATATTTT,CASNLGQGSGNTIYF
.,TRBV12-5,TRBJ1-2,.,TGTGCTAGTGGTTTGGGGGAGAGTTTCTATGGCTACACCTTC,CASGLGESFYGYTF
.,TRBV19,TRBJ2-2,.,TGTGCCAGTACTGCCTGGGCGAACACCGGGGAGCTGTTTTTT,CASTAWANTGELFF
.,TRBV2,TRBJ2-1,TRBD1,TGTGCCAGCAGTGTGGACAGGGGTGCCTACAATGAGCAGTTCTTC,CASSVDRGAYNEQFF
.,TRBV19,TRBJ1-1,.,TGTGCCAGCAAGGATGGGGGCGCGGGTACTGAAGCTTTCTTT,CASKDGGAGTEAFF
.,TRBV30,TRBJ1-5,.,TGTGCCTGGAGTGGGCAAAGCAATCAGCCCCAGCATTTT,CAWSGQSNQPQHF
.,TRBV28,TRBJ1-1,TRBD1,TGTGCCAGCAGCCGGACAGGGGTCAGTACTCAAGCTTTCTTT,CASSRTGVSTQAFF
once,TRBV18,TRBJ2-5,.,TGTGCCAGCTCACCACCCGAGGAGACCCAGTACTTC,CASSPPEETQYF
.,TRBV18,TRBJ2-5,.,TGTGCCAGCTCGCCCTCCGACGAGACCCAGTACTTC,CASSPSDETQYF
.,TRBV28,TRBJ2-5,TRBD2,TGTGCCCGGGGGGGACGACGGGGGATGGAAGAGACCCAGTACTTC,CARGGRRGMEETQYF
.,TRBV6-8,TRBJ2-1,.,TGTGCCAGCAGTCGTACTGAATCGTTCGAGCAGTTCTTC,CASSRTESFEQFF
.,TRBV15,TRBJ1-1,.,TGTGCCACCAGCAGAGAGGTTAGGACGGTGAACACTGAAGCTTTCTTT,CATSREVRTVNTEAFF
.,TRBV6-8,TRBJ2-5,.,TGTGCCAGCAGGCCCGGCGCAGTCCAGGTAGAGACCCAGTACTTC,CASRPGAVQVETQYF
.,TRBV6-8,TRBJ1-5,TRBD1,TGTGCCAGCAGTAGGGAATCAGGGGGAAGAAGCAATCAGCCCCAGCATTTT,CASSRESGGRSNQPQHF
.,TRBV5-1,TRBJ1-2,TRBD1,TGCGCCAGCAGCTGGGGTCCGGGACAGGGCGAAGGCTACACCTTC,CASSWGPGQGEGYTF
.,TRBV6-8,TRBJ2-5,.,TGTGCCAGCAGTTACGGGTCGACTGGGACCCAGTACTTC,CASSYGSTGTQYF
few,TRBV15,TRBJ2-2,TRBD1,TGTGCCACCAGCGGACCCACGAGACAGGGGAAGAGGCTTTTT,CATSGPTRQGKRLF
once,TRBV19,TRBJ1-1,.,TGTGCCAGTACCAGAGGAAGGCAGGTAACCACTGAAGCTTTCTTT,CASTRGRQVTTEAFF
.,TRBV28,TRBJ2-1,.,TGTGCCAGCAGCTATTTTCAGGGGTTCTCCTACAATGAGCAGTTCTTC,CASSYFQGFSYNEQFF
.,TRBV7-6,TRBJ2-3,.,TGTGCCAGCAGCCATTTCGGAGTAGGCACAGATACGCAGTATTTT,CASSHFGVGTDTQYF
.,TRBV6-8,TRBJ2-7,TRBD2,TGTGCCAGCAGTCGATTTAGCGGGAACTACGAGCAGTACTTC,CASSRFSGNYEQYF
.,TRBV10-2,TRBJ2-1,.,TGCGCCAGCAGCGGGGGTTCTTTTTACAATGAGCAGTTCTTC,CASSGGSFYNEQFF
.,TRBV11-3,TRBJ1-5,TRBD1,TGTGCCAGCAGCTTGAAGACAGGGAATCAGCCCCAGCATTTT,CASSLKTGNQPQHF